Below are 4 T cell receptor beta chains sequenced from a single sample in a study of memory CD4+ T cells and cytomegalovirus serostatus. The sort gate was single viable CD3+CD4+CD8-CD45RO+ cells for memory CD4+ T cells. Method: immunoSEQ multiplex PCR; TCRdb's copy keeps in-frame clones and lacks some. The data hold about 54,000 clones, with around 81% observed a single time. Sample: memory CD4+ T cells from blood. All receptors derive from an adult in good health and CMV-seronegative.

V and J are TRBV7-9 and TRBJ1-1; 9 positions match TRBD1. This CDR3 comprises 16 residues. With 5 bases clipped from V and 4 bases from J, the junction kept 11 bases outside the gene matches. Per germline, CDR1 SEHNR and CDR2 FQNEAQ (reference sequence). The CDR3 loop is CASSVGQGSWRTEAFF. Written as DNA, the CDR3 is TGTGCCAGCAGCGTTGGACAGGGGAGCTGGCGCACTGAAGCTTTCTTT.

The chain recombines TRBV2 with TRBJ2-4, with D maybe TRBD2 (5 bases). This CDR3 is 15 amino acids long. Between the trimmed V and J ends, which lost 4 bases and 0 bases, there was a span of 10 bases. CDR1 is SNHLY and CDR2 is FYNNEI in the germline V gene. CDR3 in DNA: TGTGCCAGCAGTGGGGGAGAGTTAGCCAAAAACATTCAGTACTTC. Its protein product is CASSGGELAKNIQYF.

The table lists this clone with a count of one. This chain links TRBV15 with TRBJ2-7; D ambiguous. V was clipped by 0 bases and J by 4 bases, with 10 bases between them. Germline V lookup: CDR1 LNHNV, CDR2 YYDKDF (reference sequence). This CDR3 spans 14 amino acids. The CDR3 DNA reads TGTGCCACCAGCAGAGAATTTAACGTGTACGAGCAGTACTTC. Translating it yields CATSREFNVYEQYF. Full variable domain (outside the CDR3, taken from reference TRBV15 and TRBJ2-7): DAMVIQNPRYQVTQFGKPVTLSCSQTLNHNVMYWYQQKSSQAPKLLFHYYDKDFNNEADTPDNFQSRRPNTSFCFLDIRSPGLGDTAMYLCATSREFNVYEQYFGPGTRLTVT.

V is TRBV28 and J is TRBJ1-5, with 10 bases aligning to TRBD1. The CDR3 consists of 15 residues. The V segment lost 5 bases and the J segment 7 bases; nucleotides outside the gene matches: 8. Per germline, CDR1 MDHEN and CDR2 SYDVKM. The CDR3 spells CASSPPGQGFQPQHF. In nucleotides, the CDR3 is TGTGCCAGCAGTCCACCGGGACAGGGGTTCCAGCCCCAGCATTTT.